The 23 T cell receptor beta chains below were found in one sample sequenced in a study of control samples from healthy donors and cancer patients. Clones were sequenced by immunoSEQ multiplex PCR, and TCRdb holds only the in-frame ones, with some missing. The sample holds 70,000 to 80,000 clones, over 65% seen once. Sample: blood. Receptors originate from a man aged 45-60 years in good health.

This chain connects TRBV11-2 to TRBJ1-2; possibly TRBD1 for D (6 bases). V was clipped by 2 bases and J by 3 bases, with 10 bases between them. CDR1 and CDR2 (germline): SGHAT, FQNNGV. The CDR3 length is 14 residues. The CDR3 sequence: CASSLNRVYYGYTF. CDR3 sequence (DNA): TGTGCCAGCAGCTTAAACAGGGTATACTATGGCTACACCTTC. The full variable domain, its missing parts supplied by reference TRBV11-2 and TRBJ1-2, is EAGVAQSPRYKIIEKRQSVAFWCNPISGHATLYWYQQILGQGPKLLIQFQNNGVVDDSQLPKDRFSAERLKGVDSTLKIQPAKLEDSAVYLCASSLNRVYYGYTFGSGTRLTVV.

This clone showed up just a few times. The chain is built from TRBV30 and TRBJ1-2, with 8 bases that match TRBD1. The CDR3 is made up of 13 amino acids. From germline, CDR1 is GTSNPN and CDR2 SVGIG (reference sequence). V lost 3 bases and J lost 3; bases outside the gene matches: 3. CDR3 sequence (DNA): TGTGCCTGGAGCGAGGACAGGGACTATGGCTACACCTTC. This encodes CAWSEDRDYGYTF.

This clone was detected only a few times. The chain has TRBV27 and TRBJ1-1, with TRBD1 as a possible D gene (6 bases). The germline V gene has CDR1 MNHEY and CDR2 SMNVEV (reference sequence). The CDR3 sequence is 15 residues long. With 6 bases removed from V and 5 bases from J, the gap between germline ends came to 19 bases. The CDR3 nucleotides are TGTGCCAGCAGCCCCGAGGGGGGGCGATGGACTGAAGCTTTCTTT. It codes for CASSPEGGRWTEAFF.

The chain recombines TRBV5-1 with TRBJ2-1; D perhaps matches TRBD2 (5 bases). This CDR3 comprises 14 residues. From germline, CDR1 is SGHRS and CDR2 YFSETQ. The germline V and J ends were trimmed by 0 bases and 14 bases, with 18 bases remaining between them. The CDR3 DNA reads TGCGCCAGCAGCTTGGAGTACGGGGTGGGGTGGAAGTTCTTC. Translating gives CASSLEYGVGWKFF.

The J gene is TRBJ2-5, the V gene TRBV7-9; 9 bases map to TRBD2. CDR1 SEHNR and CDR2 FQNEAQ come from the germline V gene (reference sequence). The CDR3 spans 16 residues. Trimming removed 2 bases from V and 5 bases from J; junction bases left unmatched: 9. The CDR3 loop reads CASSLNGGAGGETQYF. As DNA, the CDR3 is TGTGCCAGCAGCTTAAACGGAGGGGCGGGAGGGGAGACCCAGTACTTC.

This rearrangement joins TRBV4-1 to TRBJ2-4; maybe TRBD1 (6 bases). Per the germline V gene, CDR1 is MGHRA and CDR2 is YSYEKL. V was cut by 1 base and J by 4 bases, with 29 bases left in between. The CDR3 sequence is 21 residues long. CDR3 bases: TGCGCCAGCAGCCAAGCCCAAACTCCGGTCCGCCGACAGGTGGCGAAAAACATTCAGTACTTC. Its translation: CASSQAQTPVRRQVAKNIQYF.

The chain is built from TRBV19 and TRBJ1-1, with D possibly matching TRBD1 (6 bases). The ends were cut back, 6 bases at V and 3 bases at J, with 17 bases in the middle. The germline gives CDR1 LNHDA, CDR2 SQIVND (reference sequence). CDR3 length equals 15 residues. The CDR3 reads CASRTGTYWDTEAFF. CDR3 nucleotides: TGTGCCAGTAGAACCGGGACATATTGGGACACTGAAGCTTTCTTT.

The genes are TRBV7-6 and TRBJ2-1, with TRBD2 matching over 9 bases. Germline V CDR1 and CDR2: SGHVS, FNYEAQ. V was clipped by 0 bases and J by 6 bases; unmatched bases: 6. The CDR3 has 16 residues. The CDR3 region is CASSLAASGTLNEQFF. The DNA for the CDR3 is TGTGCCAGCAGCTTAGCGGCTAGCGGGACCCTCAATGAGCAGTTCTTC.

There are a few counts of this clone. CDR3 nucleotides: TGTGCCATCAGTGAACGGGGGTCCACAGATACGCAGTATTTT. Translating it yields CAISERGSTDTQYF. The gene calls are TRBV10-3 and TRBJ2-3, with TRBD2 as a possible D gene (6 bases). The CDR3 consists of 14 residues. V was clipped by 3 bases and J by 2 bases, with 9 bases between them. CDR1 is ENHRY and CDR2 is SYGVKD in the germline V gene.

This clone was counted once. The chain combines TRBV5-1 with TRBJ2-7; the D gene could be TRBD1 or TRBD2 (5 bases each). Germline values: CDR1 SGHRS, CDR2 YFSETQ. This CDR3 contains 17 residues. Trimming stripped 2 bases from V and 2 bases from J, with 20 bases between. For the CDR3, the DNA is TGCGCCAGCAGCTTCCTCTCCGGGACGCCTGACCCCTACGAGCAGTACTTC. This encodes CASSFLSGTPDPYEQYF.

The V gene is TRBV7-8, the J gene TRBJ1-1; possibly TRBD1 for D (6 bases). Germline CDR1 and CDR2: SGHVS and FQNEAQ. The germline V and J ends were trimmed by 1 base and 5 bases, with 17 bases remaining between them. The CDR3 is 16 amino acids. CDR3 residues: CASSLGSFPQGTEAFF. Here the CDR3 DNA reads TGTGCCAGCAGCTTAGGATCTTTTCCCCAGGGGACTGAAGCTTTCTTT.

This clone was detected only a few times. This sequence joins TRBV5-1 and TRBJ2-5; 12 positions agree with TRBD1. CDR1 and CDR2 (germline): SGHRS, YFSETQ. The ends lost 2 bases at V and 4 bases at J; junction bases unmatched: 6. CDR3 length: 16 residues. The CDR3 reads CASSFFGTGGGETQYF. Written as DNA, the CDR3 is TGCGCCAGCAGCTTCTTCGGGACAGGGGGCGGAGAGACCCAGTACTTC.

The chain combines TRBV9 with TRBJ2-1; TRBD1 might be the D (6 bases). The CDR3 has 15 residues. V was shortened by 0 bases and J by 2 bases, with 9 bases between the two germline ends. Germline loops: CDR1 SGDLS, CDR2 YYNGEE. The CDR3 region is CASSVGEGAYNEQFF. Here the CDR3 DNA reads TGTGCCAGCAGCGTAGGTGAGGGGGCCTACAATGAGCAGTTCTTC.

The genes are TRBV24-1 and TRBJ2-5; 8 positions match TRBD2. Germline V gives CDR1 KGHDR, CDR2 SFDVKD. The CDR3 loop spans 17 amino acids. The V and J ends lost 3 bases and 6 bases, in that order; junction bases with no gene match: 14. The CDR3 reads CATSDRSPKAGVKTQYF. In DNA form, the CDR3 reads TGTGCCACCAGTGATCGATCTCCCAAAGCGGGAGTAAAGACCCAGTACTTC.

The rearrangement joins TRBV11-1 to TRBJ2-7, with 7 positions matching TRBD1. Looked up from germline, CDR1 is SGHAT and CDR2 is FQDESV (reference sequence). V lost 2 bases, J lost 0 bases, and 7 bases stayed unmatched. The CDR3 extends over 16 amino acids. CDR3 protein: CASSLIDGTVSYEQYF. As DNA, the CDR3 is TGTGCCAGCAGCTTAATTGACGGGACAGTCTCCTACGAGCAGTACTTC.

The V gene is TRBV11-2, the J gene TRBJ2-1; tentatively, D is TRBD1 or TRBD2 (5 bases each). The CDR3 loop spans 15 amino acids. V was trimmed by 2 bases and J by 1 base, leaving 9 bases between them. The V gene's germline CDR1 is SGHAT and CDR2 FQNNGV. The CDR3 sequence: CASSLTGRSYNEQFF. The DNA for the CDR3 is TGTGCCAGCAGCTTAACGGGACGGTCCTACAATGAGCAGTTCTTC.

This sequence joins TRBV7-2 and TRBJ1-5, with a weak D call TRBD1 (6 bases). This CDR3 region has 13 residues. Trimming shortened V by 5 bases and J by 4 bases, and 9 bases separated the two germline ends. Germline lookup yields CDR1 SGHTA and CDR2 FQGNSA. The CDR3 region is CASSRDNNQPQHF. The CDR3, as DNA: TGTGCCAGCAGCAGGGACAATAATCAGCCCCAGCATTTT.

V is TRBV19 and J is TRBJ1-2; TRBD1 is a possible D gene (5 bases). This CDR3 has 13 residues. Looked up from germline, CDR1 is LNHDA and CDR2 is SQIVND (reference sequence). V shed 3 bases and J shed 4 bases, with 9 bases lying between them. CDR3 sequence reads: CASSINRSYGYTF. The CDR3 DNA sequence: TGTGCCAGTAGTATCAACAGGAGCTATGGCTACACCTTC.

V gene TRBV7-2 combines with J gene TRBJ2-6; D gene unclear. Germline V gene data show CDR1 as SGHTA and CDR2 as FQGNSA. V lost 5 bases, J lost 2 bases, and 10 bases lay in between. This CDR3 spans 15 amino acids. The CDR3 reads CASSQWRAGANVLTF. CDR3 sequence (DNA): TGTGCCAGCAGCCAATGGCGAGCTGGGGCCAACGTCCTGACTTTC.

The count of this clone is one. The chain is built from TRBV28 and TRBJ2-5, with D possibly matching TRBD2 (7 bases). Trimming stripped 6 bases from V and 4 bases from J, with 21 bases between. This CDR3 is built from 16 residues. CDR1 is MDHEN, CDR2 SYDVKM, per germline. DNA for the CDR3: TGTGCCAGCAGCTCCCCTAGGGGGGGCTCCAGAGAGACCCAGTACTTC. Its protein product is CASSSPRGGSRETQYF.

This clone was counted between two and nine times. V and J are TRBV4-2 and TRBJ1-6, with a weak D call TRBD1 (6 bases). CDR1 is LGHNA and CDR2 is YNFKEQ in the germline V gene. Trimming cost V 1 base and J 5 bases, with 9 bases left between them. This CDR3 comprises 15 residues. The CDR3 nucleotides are TGTGCCAGCAGCCAAGGAGAGGGGGATAATTCACCCCTCCACTTT. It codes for CASSQGEGDNSPLHF.

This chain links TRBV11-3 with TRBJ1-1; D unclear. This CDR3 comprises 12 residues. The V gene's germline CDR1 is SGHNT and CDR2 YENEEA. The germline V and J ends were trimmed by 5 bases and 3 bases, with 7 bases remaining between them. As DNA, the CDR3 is TGTGCCAGCAGCAACTGGGACACTGAAGCTTTCTTT. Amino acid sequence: CASSNWDTEAFF.

The CDR3 region has the DNA TGTGCCAGCAGCCAAGATTTCTCAGGGGCCGGGGAGCTGTTTTTT. This gives the protein CASSQDFSGAGELFF. J is TRBJ2-2 and V is TRBV3-1 (or the pseudogene TRBV3-2); D may be TRBD1 (6 bases). V was cut by 0 bases and J by 6 bases, with 11 bases left in between. The germline V gene encodes CDR1 LGHDT and CDR2 YNNKEL (reference sequence). CDR3 size: 15 residues.